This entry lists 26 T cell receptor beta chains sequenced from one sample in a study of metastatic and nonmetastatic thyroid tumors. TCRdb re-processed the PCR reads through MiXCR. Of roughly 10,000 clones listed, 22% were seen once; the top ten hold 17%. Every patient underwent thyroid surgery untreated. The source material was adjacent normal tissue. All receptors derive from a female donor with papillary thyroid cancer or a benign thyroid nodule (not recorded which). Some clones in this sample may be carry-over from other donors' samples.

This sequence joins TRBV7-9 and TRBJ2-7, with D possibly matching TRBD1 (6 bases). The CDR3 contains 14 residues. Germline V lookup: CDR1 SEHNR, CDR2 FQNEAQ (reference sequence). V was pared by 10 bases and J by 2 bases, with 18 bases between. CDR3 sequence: CAIILAGVPYEQYF. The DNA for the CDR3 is TGTGCCATCATCTTGGCAGGGGTCCCCTACGAGCAGTACTTC.

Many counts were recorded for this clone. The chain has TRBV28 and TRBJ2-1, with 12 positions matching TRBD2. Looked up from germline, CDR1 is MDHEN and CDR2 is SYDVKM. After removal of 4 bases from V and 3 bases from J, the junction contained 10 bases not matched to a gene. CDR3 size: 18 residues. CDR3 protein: CASSSILAGGRVYNEQFF. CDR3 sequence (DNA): TGTGCCAGCAGTTCTATTCTAGCGGGGGGGCGAGTCTACAATGAGCAGTTCTTC.

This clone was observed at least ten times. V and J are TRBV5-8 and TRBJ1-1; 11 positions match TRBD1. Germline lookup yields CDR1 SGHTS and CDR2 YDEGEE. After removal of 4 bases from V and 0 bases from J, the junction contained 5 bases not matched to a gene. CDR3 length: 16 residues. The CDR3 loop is CASSPGQGALNTEAFF. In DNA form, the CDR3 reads TGTGCCAGCAGCCCAGGACAGGGGGCTTTGAACACTGAAGCTTTCTTT.

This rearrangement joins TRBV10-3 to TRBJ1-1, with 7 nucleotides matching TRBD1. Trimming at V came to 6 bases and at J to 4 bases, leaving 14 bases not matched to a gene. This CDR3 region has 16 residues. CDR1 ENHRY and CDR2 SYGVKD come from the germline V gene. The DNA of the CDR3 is TGTGCCATCAGGTGGCTTGAGGGGGCGAGTGTCACTGAAGCTTTCTTT. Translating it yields CAIRWLEGASVTEAFF.

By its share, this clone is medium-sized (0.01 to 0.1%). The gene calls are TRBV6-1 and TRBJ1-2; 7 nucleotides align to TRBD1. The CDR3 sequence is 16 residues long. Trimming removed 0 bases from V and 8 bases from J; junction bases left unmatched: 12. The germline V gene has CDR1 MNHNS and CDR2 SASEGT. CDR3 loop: CASSEALLGTAGGYTF. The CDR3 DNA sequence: TGTGCCAGCAGTGAAGCGCTTCTTGGGACAGCGGGAGGCTACACCTTC.

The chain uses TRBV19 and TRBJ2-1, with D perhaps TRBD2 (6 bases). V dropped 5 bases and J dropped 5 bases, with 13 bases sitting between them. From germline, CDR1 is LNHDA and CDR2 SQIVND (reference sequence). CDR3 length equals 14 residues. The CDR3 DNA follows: TGTGCCAGTAGTGTTCTCGGGAGTAACAATGAGCAGTTCTTC. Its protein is CASSVLGSNNEQFF.

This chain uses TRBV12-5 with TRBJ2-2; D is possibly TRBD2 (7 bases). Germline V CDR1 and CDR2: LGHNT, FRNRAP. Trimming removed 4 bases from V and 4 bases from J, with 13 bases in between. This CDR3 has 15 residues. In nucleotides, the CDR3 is TGTGCTAGTGGTTGGGGGGGCCTGGGCACCGGGGAGCTGTTTTTT. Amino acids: CASGWGGLGTGELFF.

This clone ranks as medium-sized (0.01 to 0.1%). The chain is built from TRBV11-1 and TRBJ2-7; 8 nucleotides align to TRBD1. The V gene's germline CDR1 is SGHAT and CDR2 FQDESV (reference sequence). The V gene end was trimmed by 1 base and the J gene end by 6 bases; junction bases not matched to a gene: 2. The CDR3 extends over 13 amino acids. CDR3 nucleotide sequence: TGTGCCAGCAGCTTAGGGGACAGGAGCGAGCAGTACTTC. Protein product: CASSLGDRSEQYF.

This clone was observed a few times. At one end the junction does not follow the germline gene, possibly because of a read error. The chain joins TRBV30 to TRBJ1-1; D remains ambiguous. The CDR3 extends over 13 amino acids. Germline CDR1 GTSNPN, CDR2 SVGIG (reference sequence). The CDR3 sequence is CAWSLGVNTEACF. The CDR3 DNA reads TGTGCCTGGAGTCTGGGCGTGAACACCGAAGCTTGCTTT.

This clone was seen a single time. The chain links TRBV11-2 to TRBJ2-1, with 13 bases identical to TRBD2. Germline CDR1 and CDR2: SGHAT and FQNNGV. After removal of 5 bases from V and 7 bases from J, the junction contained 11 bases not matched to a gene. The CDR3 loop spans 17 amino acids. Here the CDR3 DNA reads TGTGCCAGCAGCGGAATGTGGACTAGCGGGAGTAGAAATGAGCAGTTCTTC. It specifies CASSGMWTSGSRNEQFF.

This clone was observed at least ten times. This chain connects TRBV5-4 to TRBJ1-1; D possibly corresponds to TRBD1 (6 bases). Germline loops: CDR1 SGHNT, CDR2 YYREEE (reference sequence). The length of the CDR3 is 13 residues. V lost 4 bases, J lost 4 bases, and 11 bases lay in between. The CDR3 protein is CASSIGQTTEAFF. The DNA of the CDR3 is TGTGCCAGCAGCATAGGACAGACCACTGAAGCTTTCTTT. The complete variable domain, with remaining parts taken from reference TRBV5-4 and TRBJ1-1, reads ETGVTQSPTHLIKTRGQQVTLRCSSQSGHNTVSWYQQALGQGPQFIFQYYREEENGRGNFPPRFSGLQFPNYSSELNVNALELDDSALYLCASSIGQTTEAFFGQGTRLTVV.

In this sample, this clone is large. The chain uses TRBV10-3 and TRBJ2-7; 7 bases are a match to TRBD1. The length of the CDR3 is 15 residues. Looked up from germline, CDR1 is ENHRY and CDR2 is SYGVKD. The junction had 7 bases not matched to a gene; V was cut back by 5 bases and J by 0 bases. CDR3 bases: TGTGCCATCAGTACCCTCAGGGGGACCTCCTACGAGCAGTACTTC. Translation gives CAISTLRGTSYEQYF.

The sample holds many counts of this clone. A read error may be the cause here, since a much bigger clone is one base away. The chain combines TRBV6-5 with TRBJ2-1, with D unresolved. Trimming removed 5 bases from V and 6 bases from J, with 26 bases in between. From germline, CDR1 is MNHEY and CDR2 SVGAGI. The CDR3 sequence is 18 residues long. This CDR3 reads CASSHRGLGGTSCNEQFF. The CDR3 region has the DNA TGTGCCAGCAGTCACCGCGGTTTGGGCGGAACTTCATGCAATGAGCAGTTCTTC.

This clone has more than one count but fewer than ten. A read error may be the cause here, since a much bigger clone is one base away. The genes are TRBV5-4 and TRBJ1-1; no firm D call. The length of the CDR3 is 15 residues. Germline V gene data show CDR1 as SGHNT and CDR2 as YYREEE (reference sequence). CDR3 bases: TGTGCCAGCAGCTTGGATGGGGTGGGGAACACTGAAGCTTCCTTT. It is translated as CASSLDGVGNTEASF.

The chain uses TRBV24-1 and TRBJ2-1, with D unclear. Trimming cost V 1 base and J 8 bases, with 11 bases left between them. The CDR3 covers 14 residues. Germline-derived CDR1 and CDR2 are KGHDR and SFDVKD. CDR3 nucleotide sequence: TGTGCCACCAGTGATTTAGGACCCACCCATGAGCAGTTCTTC. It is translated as CATSDLGPTHEQFF.

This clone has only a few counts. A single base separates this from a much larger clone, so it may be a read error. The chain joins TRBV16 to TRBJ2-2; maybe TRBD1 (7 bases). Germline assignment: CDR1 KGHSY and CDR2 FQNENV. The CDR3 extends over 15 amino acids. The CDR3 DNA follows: TGTGCCAGCAGCCAATCAGACAGGGTCACCGGGGGGCTGTTTTTT. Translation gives CASSQSDRVTGGLFF.

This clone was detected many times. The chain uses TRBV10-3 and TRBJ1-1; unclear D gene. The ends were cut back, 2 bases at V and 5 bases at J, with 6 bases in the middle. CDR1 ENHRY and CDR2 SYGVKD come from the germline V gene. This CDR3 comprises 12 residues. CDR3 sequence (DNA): TGTGCCATCAGTGAGGGGAGGACTGAAGCTTTCTTT. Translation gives CAISEGRTEAFF.

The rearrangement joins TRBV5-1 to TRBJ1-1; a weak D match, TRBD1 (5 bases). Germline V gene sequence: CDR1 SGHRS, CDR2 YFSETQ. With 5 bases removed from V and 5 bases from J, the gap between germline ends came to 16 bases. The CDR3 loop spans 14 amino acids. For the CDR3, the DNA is TGCGCCAGCAGATCTGGGGCCGCGGGAACTGAAGCTTTCTTT. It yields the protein CASRSGAAGTEAFF.

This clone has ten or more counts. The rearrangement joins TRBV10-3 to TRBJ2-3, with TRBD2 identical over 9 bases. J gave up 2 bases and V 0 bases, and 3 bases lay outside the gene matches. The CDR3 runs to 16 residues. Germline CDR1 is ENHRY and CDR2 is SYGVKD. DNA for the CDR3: TGTGCCATCAGTGAGTCGACTAGCGGCCTCACAGATACGCAGTATTTT. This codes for CAISESTSGLTDTQYF.

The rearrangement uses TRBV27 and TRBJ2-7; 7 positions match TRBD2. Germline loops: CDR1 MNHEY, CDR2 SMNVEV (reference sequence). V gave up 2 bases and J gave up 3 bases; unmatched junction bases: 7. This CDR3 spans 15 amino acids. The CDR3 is CASSLGAGLVYEQYF. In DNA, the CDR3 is TGTGCCAGCAGTTTAGGAGCGGGACTTGTCTACGAGCAGTACTTC.

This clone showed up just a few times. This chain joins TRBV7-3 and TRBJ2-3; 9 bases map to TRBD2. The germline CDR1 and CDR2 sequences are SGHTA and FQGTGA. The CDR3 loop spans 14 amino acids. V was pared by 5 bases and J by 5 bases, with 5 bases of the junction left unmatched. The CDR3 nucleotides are TGTGCCAGCAGCGTACTAGCGGGTGTAGATACGCAGTATTTT. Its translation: CASSVLAGVDTQYF. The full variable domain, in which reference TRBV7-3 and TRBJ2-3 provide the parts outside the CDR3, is GAGVSQTPSNKVTEKGKYVELRCDPISGHTALYWYRQSLGQGPEFLIYFQGTGAADDSGLPNDRFFAVRPEGSVSTLKIQRTERGDSAVYLCASSVLAGVDTQYFGPGTRLTVL.

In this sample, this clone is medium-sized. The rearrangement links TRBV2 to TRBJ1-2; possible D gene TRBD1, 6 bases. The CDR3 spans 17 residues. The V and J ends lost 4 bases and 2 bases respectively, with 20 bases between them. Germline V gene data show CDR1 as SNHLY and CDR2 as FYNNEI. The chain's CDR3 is CASSVPGVGGSNYGYTF. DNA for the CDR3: TGTGCCAGCAGTGTACCCGGTGTCGGGGGCTCGAACTATGGCTACACCTTC.

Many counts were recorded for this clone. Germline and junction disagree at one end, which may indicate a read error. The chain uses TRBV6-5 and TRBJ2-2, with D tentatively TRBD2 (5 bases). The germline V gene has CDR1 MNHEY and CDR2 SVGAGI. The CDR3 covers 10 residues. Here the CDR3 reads CGSSFGEPFF. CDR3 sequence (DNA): TGTGGCAGCAGTTTCGGGGAGCCGTTTTTT.

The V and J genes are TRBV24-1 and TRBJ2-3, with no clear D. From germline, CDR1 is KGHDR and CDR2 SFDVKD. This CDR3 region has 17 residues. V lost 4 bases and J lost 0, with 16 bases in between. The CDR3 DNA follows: TGTGCCACCAGTGACCCCTCGGGCTCGACTAGCACAGATACGCAGTATTTT. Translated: CATSDPSGSTSTDTQYF.

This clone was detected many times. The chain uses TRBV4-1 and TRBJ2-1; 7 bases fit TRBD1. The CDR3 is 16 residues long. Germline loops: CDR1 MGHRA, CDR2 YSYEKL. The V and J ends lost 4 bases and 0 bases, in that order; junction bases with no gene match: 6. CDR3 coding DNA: TGCGCCAGCAGCCTAACAGGGGCCCACTCCTACAATGAGCAGTTCTTC. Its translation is CASSLTGAHSYNEQFF.

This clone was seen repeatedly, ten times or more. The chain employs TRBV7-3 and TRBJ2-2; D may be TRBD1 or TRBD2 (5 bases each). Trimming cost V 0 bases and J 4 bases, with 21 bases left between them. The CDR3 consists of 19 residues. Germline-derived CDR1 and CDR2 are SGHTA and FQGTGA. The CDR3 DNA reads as TGTGCCAGCAGCTTAACGATCCCTCTGGGAGTGGGGCCCACCGGGGAGCTGTTTTTT. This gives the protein CASSLTIPLGVGPTGELFF.